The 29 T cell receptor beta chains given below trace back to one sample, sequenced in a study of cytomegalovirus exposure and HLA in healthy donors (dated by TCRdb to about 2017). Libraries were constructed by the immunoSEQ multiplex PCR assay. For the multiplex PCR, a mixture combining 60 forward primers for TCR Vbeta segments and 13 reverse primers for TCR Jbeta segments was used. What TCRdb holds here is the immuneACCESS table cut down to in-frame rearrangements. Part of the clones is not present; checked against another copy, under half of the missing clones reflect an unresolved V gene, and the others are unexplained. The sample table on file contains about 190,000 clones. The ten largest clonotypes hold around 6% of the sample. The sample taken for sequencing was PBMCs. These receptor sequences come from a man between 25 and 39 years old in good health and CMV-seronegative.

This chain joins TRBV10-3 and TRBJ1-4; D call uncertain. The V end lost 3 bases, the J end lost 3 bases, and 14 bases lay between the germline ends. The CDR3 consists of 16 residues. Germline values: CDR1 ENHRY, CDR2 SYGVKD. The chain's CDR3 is CAISDRSTPPNEKLFF. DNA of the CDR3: TGTGCCATCAGTGATCGATCGACACCGCCTAATGAAAAACTGTTTTTT.

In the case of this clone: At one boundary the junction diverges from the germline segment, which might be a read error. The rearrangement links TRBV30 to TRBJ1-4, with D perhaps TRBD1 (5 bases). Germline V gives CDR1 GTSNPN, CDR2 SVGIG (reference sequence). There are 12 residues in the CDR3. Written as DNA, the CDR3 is TGTGCCAGGAGTGTGGAGGGGGAAAAACTGTTTTTT. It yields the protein CARSVEGEKLFF.

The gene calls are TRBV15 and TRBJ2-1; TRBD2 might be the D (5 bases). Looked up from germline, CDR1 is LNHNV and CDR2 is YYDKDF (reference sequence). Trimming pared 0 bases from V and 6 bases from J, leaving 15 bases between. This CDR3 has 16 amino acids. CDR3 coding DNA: TGTGCCACCAGCAGAGATTCTAGCAGACGACGCAATGAGCAGTTCTTC. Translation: CATSRDSSRRRNEQFF.

Written as DNA, the CDR3 is TGCGCCAGCAGCGTAGCACGCTCCTACGAGCAGTACTTC. Residues: CASSVARSYEQYF. The chain recombines TRBV5-1 with TRBJ2-7; D remains ambiguous. The CDR3 sequence is 13 residues long. V lost 4 bases and J 0 bases, leaving 8 bases between the germline ends. Germline CDR1 is SGHRS and CDR2 is YFSETQ.

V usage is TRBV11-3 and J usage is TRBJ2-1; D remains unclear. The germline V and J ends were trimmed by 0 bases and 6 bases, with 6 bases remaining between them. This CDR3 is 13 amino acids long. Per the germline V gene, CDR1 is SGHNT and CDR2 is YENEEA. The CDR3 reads CASSLDSLNEQFF. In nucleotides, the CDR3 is TGTGCCAGCAGCTTAGACAGTCTCAATGAGCAGTTCTTC. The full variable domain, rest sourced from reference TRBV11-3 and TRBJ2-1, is EAGVVQSPRYKIIEKKQPVAFWCNPISGHNTLYWYLQNLGQGPELLIRYENEEAVDDSQLPKDRFSAERLKGVDSTLKIQPAELGDSAVYLCASSLDSLNEQFFGPGTRLTVL.

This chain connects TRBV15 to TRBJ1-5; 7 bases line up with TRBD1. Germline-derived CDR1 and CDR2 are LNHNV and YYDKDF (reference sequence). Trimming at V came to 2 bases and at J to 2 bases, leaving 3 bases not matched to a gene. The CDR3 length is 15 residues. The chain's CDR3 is CATSRQGTGNQPQHF. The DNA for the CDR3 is TGTGCCACCAGCAGACAGGGGACAGGCAATCAGCCCCAGCATTTT.

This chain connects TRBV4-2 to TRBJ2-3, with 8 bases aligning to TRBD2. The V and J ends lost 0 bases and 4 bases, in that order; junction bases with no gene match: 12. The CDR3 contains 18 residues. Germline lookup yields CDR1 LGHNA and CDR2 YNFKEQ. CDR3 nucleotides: TGTGCCAGCAGCCAAGATAAGGGGCATAGCGGGACCCCAGATACGCAGTATTTT. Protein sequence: CASSQDKGHSGTPDTQYF.

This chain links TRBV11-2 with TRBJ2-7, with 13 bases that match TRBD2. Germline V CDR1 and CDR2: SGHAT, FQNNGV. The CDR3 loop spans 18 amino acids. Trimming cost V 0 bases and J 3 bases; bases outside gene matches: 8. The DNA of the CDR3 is TGTGCCAGCAGCTTAGATCCCGCCGGGACTAGCGGGAACTACGAGCAGTACTTC. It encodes CASSLDPAGTSGNYEQYF.

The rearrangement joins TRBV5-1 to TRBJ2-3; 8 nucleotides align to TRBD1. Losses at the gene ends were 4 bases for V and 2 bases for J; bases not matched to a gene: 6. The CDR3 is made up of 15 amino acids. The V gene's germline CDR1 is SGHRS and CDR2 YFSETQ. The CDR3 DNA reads TGCGCCAGCAGCATTGGACAGGGCATCACAGATACGCAGTATTTT. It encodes CASSIGQGITDTQYF. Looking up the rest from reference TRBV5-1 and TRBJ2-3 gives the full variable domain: KAGVTQTPRYLIKTRGQQVTLSCSPISGHRSVSWYQQTPGQGLQFLFEYFSETQRNKGNFPGRFSGRQFSNSRSEMNVSTLELGDSALYLCASSIGQGITDTQYFGPGTRLTVL.

CDR3 protein: CASSDSLAGGDEQFF. The CDR3 DNA sequence: TGTGCCAGCAGTGACTCGTTGGCGGGGGGGGATGAGCAGTTCTTC. J is TRBJ2-1 and V is TRBV6-4; 9 bases are a match to TRBD2. CDR3 length: 15 amino acids. Germline V lookup: CDR1 MRHNA, CDR2 SNTAGT. The V segment lost 0 bases and the J segment 8 bases; nucleotides outside the gene matches: 5.

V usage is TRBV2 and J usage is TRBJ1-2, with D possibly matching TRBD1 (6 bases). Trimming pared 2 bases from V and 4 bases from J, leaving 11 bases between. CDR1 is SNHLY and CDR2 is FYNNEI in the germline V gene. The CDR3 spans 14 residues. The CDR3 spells CASSETGILYGYTF. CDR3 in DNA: TGTGCCAGCAGTGAAACAGGGATCCTCTATGGCTACACCTTC.

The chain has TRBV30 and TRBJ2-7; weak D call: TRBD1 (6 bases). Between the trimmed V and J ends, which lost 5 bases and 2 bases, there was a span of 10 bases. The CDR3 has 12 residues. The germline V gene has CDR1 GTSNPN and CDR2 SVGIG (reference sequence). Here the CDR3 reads CAWGGSPYEQYF. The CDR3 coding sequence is TGTGCCTGGGGGGGCTCCCCCTACGAGCAGTACTTC.

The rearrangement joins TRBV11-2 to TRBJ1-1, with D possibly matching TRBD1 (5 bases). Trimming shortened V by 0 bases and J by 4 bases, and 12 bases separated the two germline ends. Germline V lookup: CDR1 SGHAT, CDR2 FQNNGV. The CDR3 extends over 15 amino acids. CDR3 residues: CASSLESGLGTEAFF. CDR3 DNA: TGTGCCAGCAGCTTAGAATCAGGGCTGGGCACTGAAGCTTTCTTT. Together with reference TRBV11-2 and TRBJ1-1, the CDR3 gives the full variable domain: EAGVAQSPRYKIIEKRQSVAFWCNPISGHATLYWYQQILGQGPKLLIQFQNNGVVDDSQLPKDRFSAERLKGVDSTLKIQPAKLEDSAVYLCASSLESGLGTEAFFGQGTRLTVV.

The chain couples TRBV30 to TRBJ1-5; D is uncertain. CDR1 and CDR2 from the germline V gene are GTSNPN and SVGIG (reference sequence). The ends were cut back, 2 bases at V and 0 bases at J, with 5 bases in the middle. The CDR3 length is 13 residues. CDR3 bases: TGTGCCTGGAGTCGGGATAGCAATCAGCCCCAGCATTTT. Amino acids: CAWSRDSNQPQHF.

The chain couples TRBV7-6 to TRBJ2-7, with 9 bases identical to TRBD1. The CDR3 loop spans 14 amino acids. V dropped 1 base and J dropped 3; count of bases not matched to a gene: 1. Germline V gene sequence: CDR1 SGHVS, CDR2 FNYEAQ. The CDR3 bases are TGTGCCAGCAGCTTAGGGGGACAGGGCTACGAGCAGTACTTC. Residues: CASSLGGQGYEQYF.

CDR3 amino acids: CASSPQSPKFSSLYEQYF. As DNA, the CDR3 is TGTGCCAGCAGCCCCCAGTCGCCAAAGTTCTCCTCCCTCTACGAGCAGTACTTC. The chain has TRBV7-6 and TRBJ2-7; D gene unclear. There are 18 residues in the CDR3. Trimming cost V 5 bases and J 3 bases, with 26 bases left between them. The germline CDR1 and CDR2 sequences are SGHVS and FNYEAQ.

The DNA of the CDR3 is TGTGCCAGCAGCTCGGACAGGGGGCCCTACGAGCAGTACTTC. Translated, it gives CASSSDRGPYEQYF. This chain links TRBV7-9 with TRBJ2-7, with 11 nucleotides matching TRBD1. Germline values: CDR1 SEHNR, CDR2 FQNEAQ (reference sequence). The junction had 1 base not matched to a gene; V was cut back by 4 bases and J by 2 bases. The CDR3 runs to 14 residues.

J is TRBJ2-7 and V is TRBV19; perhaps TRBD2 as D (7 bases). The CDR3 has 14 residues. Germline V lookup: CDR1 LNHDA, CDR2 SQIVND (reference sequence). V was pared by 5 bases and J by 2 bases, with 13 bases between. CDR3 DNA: TGTGCCAGTAGTTCTCAAGGGGGGGCCTACGAGCAGTACTTC. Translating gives CASSSQGGAYEQYF.

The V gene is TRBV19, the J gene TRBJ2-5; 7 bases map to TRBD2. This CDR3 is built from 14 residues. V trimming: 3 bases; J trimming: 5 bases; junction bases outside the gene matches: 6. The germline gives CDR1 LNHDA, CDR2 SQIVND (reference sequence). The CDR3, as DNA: TGTGCCAGTAGTATTCGGGACTACGCGGAGACCCAGTACTTC. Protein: CASSIRDYAETQYF.

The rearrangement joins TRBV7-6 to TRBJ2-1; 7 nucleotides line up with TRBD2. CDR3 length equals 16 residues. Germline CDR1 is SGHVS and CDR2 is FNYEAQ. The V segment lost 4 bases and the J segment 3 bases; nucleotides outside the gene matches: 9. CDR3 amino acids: CASSYEESGNYNEQFF. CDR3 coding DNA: TGTGCCAGCAGCTACGAGGAAAGCGGGAACTACAATGAGCAGTTCTTC.

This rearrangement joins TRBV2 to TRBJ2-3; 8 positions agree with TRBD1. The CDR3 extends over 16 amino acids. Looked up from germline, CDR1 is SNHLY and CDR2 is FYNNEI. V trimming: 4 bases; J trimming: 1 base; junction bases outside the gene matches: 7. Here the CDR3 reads CASSGPGQARTDTQYF. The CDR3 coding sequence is TGTGCCAGCAGTGGTCCGGGACAGGCTCGCACAGATACGCAGTATTTT.

In DNA form, the CDR3 reads TGTGCCAGCAGCTCACGGTGGTATAGCGGGGGGATCACAGATACGCAGTATTTT. Its protein is CASSSRWYSGGITDTQYF. V and J are TRBV11-3 and TRBJ2-3, with 10 bases identical to TRBD2. The CDR3 is 18 residues long. Germline CDR1 reads SGHNT; CDR2 reads YENEEA. Trimming took 4 bases from V and 2 from J; bases not matched to a gene: 12. The full variable domain, with the rest looked up from reference TRBV11-3 and TRBJ2-3, is EAGVVQSPRYKIIEKKQPVAFWCNPISGHNTLYWYLQNLGQGPELLIRYENEEAVDDSQLPKDRFSAERLKGVDSTLKIQPAELGDSAVYLCASSSRWYSGGITDTQYFGPGTRLTVL.

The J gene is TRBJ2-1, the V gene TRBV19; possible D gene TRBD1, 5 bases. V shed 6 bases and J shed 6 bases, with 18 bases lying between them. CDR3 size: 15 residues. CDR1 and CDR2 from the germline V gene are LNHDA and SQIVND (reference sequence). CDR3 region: CASSPRVSISNEQFF. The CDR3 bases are TGTGCCAGTAGCCCCAGGGTTTCAATTAGCAATGAGCAGTTCTTC.

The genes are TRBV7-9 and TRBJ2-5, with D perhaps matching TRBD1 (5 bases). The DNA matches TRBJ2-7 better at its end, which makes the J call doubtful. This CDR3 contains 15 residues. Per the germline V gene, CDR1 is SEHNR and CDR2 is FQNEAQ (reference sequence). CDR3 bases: TGTGCCAGCAGCTTAGGCTCTACACAGGCCTACGAGCAGTACTTC. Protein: CASSLGSTQAYEQYF.

The CDR3 DNA is TGCGCCAGCAGTGATGCCAGAGGAATAGGTGCTGGAAACACCATATATTTT. Protein sequence: CASSDARGIGAGNTIYF. The chain joins TRBV10-1 to TRBJ1-3; D unresolved. This CDR3 spans 17 amino acids. Trimming cost V 3 bases and J 2 bases, with 17 bases left between them. Germline CDR1 WNHNN, CDR2 SYGVQD (reference sequence).

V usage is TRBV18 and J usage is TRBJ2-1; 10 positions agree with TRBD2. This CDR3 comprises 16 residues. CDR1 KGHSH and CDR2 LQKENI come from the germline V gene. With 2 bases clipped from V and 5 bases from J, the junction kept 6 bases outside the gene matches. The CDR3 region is CASSPFSGRSHNEQFF. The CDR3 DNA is TGTGCCAGCTCACCATTTAGCGGGAGGTCCCACAATGAGCAGTTCTTC.

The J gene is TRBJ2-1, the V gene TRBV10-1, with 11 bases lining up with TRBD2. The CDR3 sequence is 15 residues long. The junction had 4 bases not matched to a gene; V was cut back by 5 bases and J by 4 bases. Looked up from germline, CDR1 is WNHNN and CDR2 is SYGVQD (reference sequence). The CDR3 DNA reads TGCGCCAGCAGTTGGGGGACTAGCGGATACAATGAGCAGTTCTTC. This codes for CASSWGTSGYNEQFF.

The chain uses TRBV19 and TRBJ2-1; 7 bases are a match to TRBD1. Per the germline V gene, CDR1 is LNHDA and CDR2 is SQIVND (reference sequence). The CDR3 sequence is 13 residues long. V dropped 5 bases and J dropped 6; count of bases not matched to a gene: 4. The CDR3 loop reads CASSSTGVNEQFF. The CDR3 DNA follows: TGTGCCAGTAGTTCTACAGGGGTCAATGAGCAGTTCTTC.

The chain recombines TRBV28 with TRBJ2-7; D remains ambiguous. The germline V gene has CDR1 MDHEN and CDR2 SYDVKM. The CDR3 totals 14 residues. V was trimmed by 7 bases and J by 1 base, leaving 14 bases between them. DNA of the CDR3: TGTGCCAGCACCACCAGGTTTTTTTCCTACGAGCAGTACTTC. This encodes CASTTRFFSYEQYF.